The entry below describes one TCR beta chain. Its specificity is unknown. These data belong to a study of chemoradiotherapy in HPV16-positive cancers. Notes on the study in general: In HPV16-positive patients, HPV-responsive T-cell expansion tracked better recurrence-free survival. Candidate HPV-specific clones and E7-related TCR motifs grew in tumor during treatment.

Produced via immunoSEQ multiplex PCR; TCRdb's table is partial and in-frame only. The repertoire holds about 24,000 clones, with 87% as singletons. Per the germline V gene, CDR1 is MNHEY and CDR2 is SMNVEV (reference sequence). CDR3 length: 14 amino acids. J was trimmed by 4 bases and V by 3 bases; bases with no gene match: 3. Over chemoradiotherapy, repertoires were sampled more than once. The gene calls are TRBV27 and TRBJ2-7; 10 positions agree with TRBD2. The sequence came from a human donor with HPV-associated anogenital cancer. The sample was blood, taken from a patient who underwent chemoradiotherapy. The CDR3 loop is CASSFRTSGYEQYF. The CDR3 nucleotides are TGTGCCAGCAGTTTCAGGACTAGCGGATACGAGCAGTACTTC.